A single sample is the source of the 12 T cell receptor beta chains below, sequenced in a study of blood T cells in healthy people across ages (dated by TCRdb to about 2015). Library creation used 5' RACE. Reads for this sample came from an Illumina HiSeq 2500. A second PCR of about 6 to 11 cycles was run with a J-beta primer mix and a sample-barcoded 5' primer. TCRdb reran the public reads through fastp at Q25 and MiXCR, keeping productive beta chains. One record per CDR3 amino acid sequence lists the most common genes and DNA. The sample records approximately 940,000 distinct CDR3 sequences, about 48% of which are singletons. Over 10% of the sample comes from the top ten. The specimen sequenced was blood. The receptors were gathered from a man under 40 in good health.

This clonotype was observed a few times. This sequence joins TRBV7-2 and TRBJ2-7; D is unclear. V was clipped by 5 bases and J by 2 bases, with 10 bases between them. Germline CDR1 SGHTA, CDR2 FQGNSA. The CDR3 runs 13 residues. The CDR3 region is CASSPASPYEQYF. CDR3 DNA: TGTGCCAGCAGCCCCGCTTCACCCTACGAGCAGTACTTC.

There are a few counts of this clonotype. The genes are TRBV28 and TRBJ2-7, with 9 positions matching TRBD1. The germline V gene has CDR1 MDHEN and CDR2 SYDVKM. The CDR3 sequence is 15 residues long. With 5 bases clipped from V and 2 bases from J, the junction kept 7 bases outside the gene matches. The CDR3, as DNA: TGTGCCAGCAGTGACCCGGGACAGGGAACCTACGAGCAGTACTTC. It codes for CASSDPGQGTYEQYF.

The CDR3 nucleotides read TGTGCCAGCAGTATCCCAGCCAAAAACATTCAGTACTTC. It translates to CASSIPAKNIQYF. The chain uses TRBV12-3 or TRBV12-4 and TRBJ2-4, with no clear D. Trimming removed 5 bases at V and 0 bases at J, with 5 bases between. The CDR3 is 13 amino acids.

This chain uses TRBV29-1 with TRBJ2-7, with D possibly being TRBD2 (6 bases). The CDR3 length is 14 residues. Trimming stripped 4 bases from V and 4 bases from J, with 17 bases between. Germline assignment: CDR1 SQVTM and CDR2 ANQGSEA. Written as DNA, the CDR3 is TGCAGCGTTGTAACGAGACTAGAGATATACGAGCAGTACTTC. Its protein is CSVVTRLEIYEQYF.

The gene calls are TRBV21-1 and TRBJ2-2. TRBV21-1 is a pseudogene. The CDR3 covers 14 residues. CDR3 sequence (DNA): TGTGCCAGCAGCCTCCACTGGATCACCGGGGAGCTGTTTTTT. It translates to CASSLHWITGELFF.

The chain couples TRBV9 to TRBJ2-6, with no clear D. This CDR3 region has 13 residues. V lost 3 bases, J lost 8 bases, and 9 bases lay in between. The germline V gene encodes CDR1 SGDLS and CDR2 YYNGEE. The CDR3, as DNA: TGTGCCAGCAGCGGCACGGCCTCCAACGTCCTGACTTTC. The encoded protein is CASSGTASNVLTF.

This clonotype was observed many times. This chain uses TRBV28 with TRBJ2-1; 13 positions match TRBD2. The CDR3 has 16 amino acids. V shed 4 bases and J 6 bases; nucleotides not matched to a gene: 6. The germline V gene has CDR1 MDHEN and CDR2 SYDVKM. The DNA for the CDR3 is TGTGCCAGCAGTTCCCTTAGGACTAGCGGGGGCAATGAGCAGTTCTTC. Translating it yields CASSSLRTSGGNEQFF. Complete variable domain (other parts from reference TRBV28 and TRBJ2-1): DVKVTQSSRYLVKRTGEKVFLECVQDMDHENMFWYRQDPGLGLRLIYFSYDVKMKEKGDIPEGYSVSREKKERFSLILESASTNQTSMYLCASSSLRTSGGNEQFFGPGTRLTVL.

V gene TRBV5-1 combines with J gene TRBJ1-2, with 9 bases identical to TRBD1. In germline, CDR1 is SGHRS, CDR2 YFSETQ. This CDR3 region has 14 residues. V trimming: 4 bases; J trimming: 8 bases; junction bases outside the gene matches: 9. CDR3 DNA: TGCGCCAGCAGCGCGGACCTGACAGGGGGGGGCTACACCTTC. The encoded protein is CASSADLTGGGYTF.

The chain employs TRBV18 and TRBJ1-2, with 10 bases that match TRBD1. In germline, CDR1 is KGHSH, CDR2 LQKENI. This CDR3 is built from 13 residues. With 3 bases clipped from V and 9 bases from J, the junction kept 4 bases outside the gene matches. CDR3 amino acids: CASSPGQGRSYTF. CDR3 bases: TGTGCCAGCTCACCGGGACAGGGGAGAAGCTACACCTTC.

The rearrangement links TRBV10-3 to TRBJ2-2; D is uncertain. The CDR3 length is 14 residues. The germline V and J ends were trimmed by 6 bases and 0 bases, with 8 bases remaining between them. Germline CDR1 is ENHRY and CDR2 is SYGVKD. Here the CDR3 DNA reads TGTGCCATCAGGGGAAGCGCGAACACCGGGGAGCTGTTTTTT. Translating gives CAIRGSANTGELFF.

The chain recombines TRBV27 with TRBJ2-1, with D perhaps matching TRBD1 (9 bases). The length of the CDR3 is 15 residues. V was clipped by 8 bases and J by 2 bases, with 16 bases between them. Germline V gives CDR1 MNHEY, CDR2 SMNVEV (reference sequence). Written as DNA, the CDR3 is TGTGCCAGCCGGGGGGGGACAGGGCCCTACAATGAGCAGTTCTTC. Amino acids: CASRGGTGPYNEQFF.

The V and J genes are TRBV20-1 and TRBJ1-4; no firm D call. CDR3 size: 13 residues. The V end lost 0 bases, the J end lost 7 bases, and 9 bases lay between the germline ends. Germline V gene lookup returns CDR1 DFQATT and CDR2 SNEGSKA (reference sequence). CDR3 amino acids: CSARELAPEKLFF. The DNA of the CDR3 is TGCAGTGCTAGAGAGTTGGCCCCTGAAAAACTGTTTTTT.